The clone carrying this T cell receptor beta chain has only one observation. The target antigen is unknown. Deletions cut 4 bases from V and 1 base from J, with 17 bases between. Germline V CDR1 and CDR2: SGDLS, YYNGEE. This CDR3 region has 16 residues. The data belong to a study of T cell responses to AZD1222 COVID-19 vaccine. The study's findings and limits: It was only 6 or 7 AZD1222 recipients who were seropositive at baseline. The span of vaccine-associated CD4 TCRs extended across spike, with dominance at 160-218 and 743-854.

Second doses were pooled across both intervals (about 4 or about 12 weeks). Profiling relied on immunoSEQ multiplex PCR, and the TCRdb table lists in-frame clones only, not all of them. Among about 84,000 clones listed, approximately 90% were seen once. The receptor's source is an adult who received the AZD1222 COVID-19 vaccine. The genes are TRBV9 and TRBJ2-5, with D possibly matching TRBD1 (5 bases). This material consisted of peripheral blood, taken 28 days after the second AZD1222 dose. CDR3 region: CASSLGLYDVQETQYF. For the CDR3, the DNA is TGTGCCAGCAGCTTGGGGCTCTACGACGTCCAAGAGACCCAGTACTTC. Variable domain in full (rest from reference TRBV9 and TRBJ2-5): DSGVTQTPKHLITATGQRVTLRCSPRSGDLSVYWYQQSLDQGLQFLIQYYNGEERAKGNILERFSAQQFPDLHSELNLSSLELGDSALYFCASSLGLYDVQETQYFGPGTRLLVL.